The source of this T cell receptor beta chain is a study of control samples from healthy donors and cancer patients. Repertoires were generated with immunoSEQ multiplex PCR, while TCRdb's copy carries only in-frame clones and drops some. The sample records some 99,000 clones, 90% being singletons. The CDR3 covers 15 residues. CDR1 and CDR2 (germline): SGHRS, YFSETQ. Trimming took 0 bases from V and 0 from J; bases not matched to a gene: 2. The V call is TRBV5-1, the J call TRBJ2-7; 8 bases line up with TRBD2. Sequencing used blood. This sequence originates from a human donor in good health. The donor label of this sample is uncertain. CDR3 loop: CASSLGGGPSYEQYV. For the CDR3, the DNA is TGCGCCAGCAGCTTGGGCGGGGGGCCCTCCTACGAGCAGTACGTC.